Shown below are 8 T cell receptor beta chains from a single sample sequenced in a study of blood T cell repertoires in COVID-19. Profiling relied on immunoSEQ multiplex PCR, and the TCRdb table lists in-frame clones only, not all of them. Altogether over 150,000 clones are present, approximately 90% being singletons, with the ten largest covering over 15%. Input material: peripheral blood. These receptors originate from a man aged 45 to 65 with COVID-19, enrolled during active disease.

The chain couples TRBV19 to TRBJ1-4, with a weak D call TRBD1 (5 bases). Germline CDR1 LNHDA, CDR2 SQIVND (reference sequence). The length of the CDR3 is 15 residues. V gave up 1 base and J gave up 8 bases, with 14 bases separating them. The CDR3 is CASSIVSTGEEKLFF. CDR3 nucleotides: TGTGCCAGTAGTATAGTGTCCACAGGAGAGGAAAAACTGTTTTTT.

V and J are TRBV27 and TRBJ2-3, with 8 nucleotides matching TRBD1. Germline-derived CDR1 and CDR2 are MNHEY and SMNVEV (reference sequence). The CDR3 consists of 18 residues. V shed 2 bases and J 0 bases; nucleotides not matched to a gene: 10. The CDR3 DNA is TGTGCCAGCAGTTTAGGTGGACAGGGTGTAACTAGCACAGATACGCAGTATTTT. This encodes CASSLGGQGVTSTDTQYF.

Note on this clone: The final CDR3 position lacks the conserved phenylalanine or tryptophan, pointing to a likely read error. No DNA is shown, since the ends of the CDR3 on it are uncertain; the CDR3 is the one TCRdb lists. The chain is built from TRBV12-5 and TRBJ1-1. Germline V lookup: CDR1 LGHNT, CDR2 FRNRAP. Inclusive of both ends, the CDR3 amounts to 13 amino acids. The CDR3 loop is CASGLVLRGGITI.

The V call is TRBV6-1, the J call TRBJ1-6; no clear D gene. Germline CDR1 and CDR2: MNHNS and SASEGT. The CDR3 has 14 residues. V was trimmed by 3 bases and J by 6 bases, leaving 9 bases between them. The CDR3 is CASSDRISNSPLHF. Written as DNA, the CDR3 is TGTGCCAGCAGTGACAGGATCTCTAATTCACCCCTCCACTTT.

The chain is built from TRBV19 and TRBJ1-2, with D possibly TRBD1 on 5 matching bases. Per the germline V gene, CDR1 is LNHDA and CDR2 is SQIVND (reference sequence). This CDR3 spans 16 amino acids. V was clipped by 3 bases and J by 0 bases, with 14 bases between them. The CDR3 sequence is CASSMGPGRANYGYTF. Here the CDR3 DNA reads TGTGCCAGTAGTATGGGGCCAGGGAGGGCTAACTATGGCTACACCTTC.

This chain joins TRBV5-1 and TRBJ2-2; 8 bases are a match to TRBD1. This CDR3 is built from 15 residues. The V and J ends lost 3 bases and 1 base, in that order; junction bases with no gene match: 2. Germline loops: CDR1 SGHRS, CDR2 YFSETQ. The CDR3 bases are TGCGCCAGCAGCTACGGACAGGGGAACACCGGGGAGCTGTTTTTT. This encodes CASSYGQGNTGELFF.

The chain recombines TRBV4-2 with TRBJ2-1; 7 positions agree with TRBD2. Trimming at V came to 4 bases and at J to 0 bases, leaving 6 bases not matched to a gene. Germline-derived CDR1 and CDR2 are LGHNA and YNFKEQ. There are 16 residues in the CDR3. CDR3 in DNA: TGTGCCAGCAGCCGAGAAGCGGGATTCTCCTACAATGAGCAGTTCTTC. Translating it yields CASSREAGFSYNEQFF.

The chain is built from TRBV2 and TRBJ1-1; D unclear. Per germline, CDR1 SNHLY and CDR2 FYNNEI. This CDR3 has 14 residues. V lost 5 bases, J lost 1 base, and 11 bases lay in between. The CDR3 region is CASSLDGRNTEAFF. For the CDR3, the DNA is TGTGCCAGCAGTTTAGACGGGAGGAACACTGAAGCTTTCTTT.